This is a list of T cell receptor beta chains from one sample in a study of OX40 agonist ivuxolimab in advanced cancers. The data were produced by immunoSEQ multiplex PCR, yet TCRdb's version contains in-frame clones alone and is incomplete. This repertoire shows 150,000 to 180,000 clones, 90% to 95% found once; its top ten account for 0.31%. The sequenced sample was CD4+ or CD8+ T cells sorted from blood, obtained in a trial of the OX40 agonist ivuxolimab. The receptors originated from an adult with an advanced solid tumor such as melanoma, head and neck, liver or kidney cancer. Each CDR3 is given with its conserved first and last residue. Each record gives: J gene, D gene, V gene, clone size, CDR3 DNA, CDR3 protein. A D gene is named only where the DNA matches it firmly. Expanded clones get a size class; other rows say once, few or many, or leave the size out.

TRBJ2-5 TRBD2 TRBV4-2 NA TGTGCCAGCAGCGGGACTAGCGTAGGGGAAGAGACCCAGTACTTC CASSGTSVGEETQYF
TRBJ1-1 NA TRBV10-3 NA TGTGCCAGCAGTCGTTTGGGGGAGAACACTGAAGCTTTCTTT CASSRLGENTEAFF
TRBJ1-1 NA TRBV19 NA TGTGCCAGTAGCACCCCAGTAAACACTGAAGCTTTCTTT CASSTPVNTEAFF
TRBJ1-4 NA TRBV7-6 NA TGTGCCAGCAGCTTAGCGCCCGGGGCCGGTGAAAAACTGTTTTTT CASSLAPGAGEKLFF
TRBJ2-7 TRBD1 TRBV30 NA TGTGCCTGGAGTCTCCTCGGGACAGGGGGATACGAGCAGTACTTC CAWSLLGTGGYEQYF
TRBJ1-2 NA TRBV28 NA TGTGCCAGCAGCTTCAGGGTTAGTTATGGCTACACCTTC CASSFRVSYGYTF
TRBJ2-2 NA TRBV9 NA TGTGCCAGCAGCGTAGGGGCTAGGGTTGTTAACACCGGGGAGCTGTTTTTT CASSVGARVVNTGELFF
TRBJ2-1 TRBD2 TRBV2 NA TGTGCCACGAAAGGCGGGAGTTACAATGAGCAGTTCTTC CATKGGSYNEQFF
TRBJ2-2 TRBD2 TRBV7-3 NA TGTGCCAGCAGCTTAACACTCACTAGCGGGCACTCGAACACCGGGGAGCTGTTTTTT CASSLTLTSGHSNTGELFF
TRBJ2-1 NA TRBV9 NA TGTGCCAGCAGCACGAACAGGGTCCCCCAAGGATACAATGAGCAGTTCTTC CASSTNRVPQGYNEQFF
TRBJ2-7 TRBD2 TRBV11-2 NA TGTGCCAGCAGCTTCGGACTAGCGGGGTTCTACGAGCAGTACTTC CASSFGLAGFYEQYF
TRBJ2-5 NA TRBV30 NA TGTGCCTGGAGTGTAGTGAGTGAGACCCAGTACTTC CAWSVVSETQYF
TRBJ1-4 NA TRBV6-1 NA TGTGCCAGCACTCGAACCGGGACACTATTTGAAAAACTGTTTTTT CASTRTGTLFEKLFF
TRBJ2-3 NA TRBV7-9 NA TGTGCCAGCAGCCCTAGACAGACTGTACAGATACGGGATACGCAGTATTTT CASSPRQTVQIRDTQYF
TRBJ2-7 NA TRBV19 NA TGTGCCAGTAGTATAGCAGGCTCGAGCTCCTACGAGCAGTACTTC CASSIAGSSSYEQYF
TRBJ2-3 TRBD2 TRBV5-4 once TGTGCCAGCAGCTATCCGGGACTAAGCACAGATACGCAGTATTTT CASSYPGLSTDTQYF
TRBJ1-2 NA TRBV19 NA TGTGCCAGTAGTAATCAGTTAGGGTCTCGTGGCTACACCTTC CASSNQLGSRGYTF
TRBJ1-1 TRBD1 TRBV2 NA TGTGCCAGCAGCATGACAGGGGTGAGCACTGAAGCTTTCTTT CASSMTGVSTEAFF
TRBJ1-2 NA TRBV7-2 NA TGTGCCAGCAGCTTAGGCCAGAGGAACTATGGCTACACCTTC CASSLGQRNYGYTF
TRBJ2-2 NA TRBV11-3 NA TGTGCCAGCAGCCGACTACAGGGTAACACCGGGGAGCTGTTTTTT CASSRLQGNTGELFF
TRBJ1-2 TRBD1 TRBV7-3 NA TGTGCCAGCAGCCTTTGGACAGGGCCGGAAAACTATGGCTACACCTTC CASSLWTGPENYGYTF
TRBJ2-7 TRBD2 TRBV15 NA TGTGCCACCAGCAGAGAAGGACTAGCGGGAGTAATGAAGTACTTC CATSREGLAGVMKYF
TRBJ1-6 NA TRBV4-3 NA TGCGCCAGCAGTCCAGGGATTAGCCGTTCACCCCTCCACTTT CASSPGISRSPLHF
TRBJ1-1 NA TRBV11-2 NA TGTGCCAGCAGCTTTGTCGCAGGGGTCCTCACTGAAGCTTTCTTT CASSFVAGVLTEAFF
TRBJ1-2 TRBD1 TRBV4-1 NA TGCGCCAGCAGCCACCCCGACAGGGTTAACTATGGCTACACCTTC CASSHPDRVNYGYTF
TRBJ2-3 NA TRBV7-9 NA TGTGCCAGCAGCTTAGGCCGGACCCGAGCAGATACGCAGTATTTT CASSLGRTRADTQYF
TRBJ2-1 NA TRBV15 NA TGTGCCACCAGCCCCAGAACAGGGAGGAATGAGCAGTTCTTC CATSPRTGRNEQFF
TRBJ1-5 TRBD1 TRBV27 NA TGTGCCAGCAGACCCACAGGGGTGGGCGTGCGGGGAGGGCAGCCCCAGCATTTT CASRPTGVGVRGGQPQHF
TRBJ1-5 NA TRBV27 NA TGTGCCAGCAGTTCTACCGCCGCATGGCCCAATCAGCCCCAGCATTTT CASSSTAAWPNQPQHF
TRBJ2-3 NA TRBV18 NA TGTGCCAGCTCACGGATCCGGGACACAGATACGCAGTATTTT CASSRIRDTDTQYF
TRBJ1-2 NA TRBV5-4 NA TGTGCCAGCAGCTTGGATCGGGGGGCGGCGGAATTTAACTATGGCTACACCTTC CASSLDRGAAEFNYGYTF
TRBJ2-7 TRBD2 TRBV10-2 NA TGCGCCAGCAGTTGGACTAGCGAATACGAGCAGTACTTC CASSWTSEYEQYF
TRBJ2-7 NA TRBV7-8 NA TGTGCCAGCAGCTTAGAATTGGGGCGAGACCAGTACTTC CASSLELGRDQYF
TRBJ1-5 NA TRBV18 NA TGTGCCAGCTCACCGGCCGGTGGGGGAGGGACGGGGCCCCAGCATTTT CASSPAGGGGTGPQHF